The TCR beta chain described here comes from a study of beta chain features in type 1 diabetes (dated by TCRdb to the late 2010s). At the level of the whole study: Mean age, gender distribution, total cell number and subset yield were not different between patients and healthy donors. A total of under 120,000,000 sorted cells were examined across all samples, and RNA yield correlated strongly with the number of cells per subset. In the study, recently diagnosed type 1 diabetes patients and matched healthy donors were compared on the TCRB repertoires of their sorted circulating CD4+ T cell subsets. Regulatory and stem cell-like memory subsets were obtained from only 8 patients and about eight healthy donors, while naive and central memory subsets were obtained from all 30 or so donors.

Overall study outcomes, separate from this receptor: A moderate but significant shortening of TCRB CDR3 length was observed in type 1 diabetes patients in all four CD4+ subsets. Because cDNA rather than genomic DNA was sequenced, highly expressing activated cells could have been over-represented, although no difference in activation and CD3 levels was found between groups. Only small numbers of individuals were included in the HLA sub-analyses, which left unresolved whether HLA type had any influence on TCRB rearrangement. Fewer insertions and more nucleotide deletions at VDJ recombination sites were observed in patients with type 1 diabetes, implying thymic rearrangement abnormalities. Shorter templates might be favored by PCR, yet because patient and control samples were amplified and corrected together, any such skew would affect both groups equally. Naive, central memory and regulatory TCRB repertoires appeared more similar among patients than among healthy donors.

From a lookup of the germline V gene, CDR1 and CDR2 are MNHEY and SVGAGI. The CDR3 runs 13 amino acids, cysteine and phenylalanine included. Only the CDR3 part of the read is kept: 39 bases, read in frame from the first base. V is cut by 11 bases and J by 3 bases, and the space between the germline ends is 16 bases. This clone has more than one count but fewer than ten. This receptor's antigen is unknown. Per-base quality was not reported, and no clone a single base away is much larger than it. From each donor, a single peripheral blood sample of 90 to 150 mL on average was drawn into heparinised tubes. Using a panel that included CD45RO, CCR7, CD25, CD127, CD95 and CD27, naive, central memory, regulatory and stem cell-like memory CD4+ T cells were sorted on a BD FACSAria II. A purity above 98% was achieved for all sorted populations. Right away, PBMCs were isolated by Lymphoprep density gradient centrifugation and were stained directly, with no culture step. Samples were stained and sorted in pairs, with one healthy donor and one patient per experiment, so that batch effects were minimized.

The High Capacity cDNA Reverse Transcription Kit was used to reverse transcribe all of the isolated RNA, meaning that expressed TCRB transcripts were what got sequenced. Naive, central memory and regulatory T cell samples underwent deep immunoSEQ sequencing, averaging about 3.5 million total reads per sample. Sorted cells were lysed in RLT buffer and RNA was extracted with DNase-treated RNeasy Micro or Mini kits, depending on cell number. Each cell subset was processed separately to prevent cross-contamination, with patient and healthy donor samples processed together. TCRB sequences were amplified from cDNA with the immunoSEQ multiplex PCR, producing 87-bp fragments spanning the CDR3 region. The amplicons were sequenced using the Illumina HiSeq platform. On the study's bioinformatics: PCR bias was corrected computationally using synthetic template baselines, and reads within Hamming distance 2 were collapsed, with unmergeable singletons discarded. Reads were aligned to IMGT to assign V, D and J genes, CDR3 length, and insertions or deletions at six rearrangement sites. Within each subset, clonotype counts were normalized to the number of sorted cells before true diversity and Gini coefficients were calculated with the tcR R package. The overlap coefficient, calculated on TCRB nucleotide sequences, was used to measure repertoire sharing. Drawn from immuneACCESS, this table holds only the in-frame rearrangements with V and J called that TCRdb kept. Clones are partly lost; checked studies trace under half to an unresolved V gene and leave the rest unexplained. From that table come the V and J calls and clone size; the DNA was used to work out D and trimming. The sample records around 320,000 clones, 12% to 15% of which are singletons. Roughly 7% of the sample rests with the top ten.

Sequenced input: central memory CD4+ T cells from blood. The rearranged segments are TRBV6-5 and TRBJ1-2; the D gene is not confidently resolved. The clonotype originates from a man aged 25 to 40 in good health. The DNA sequence is given as TGTGCCGCGTTCGGTGGCGCCCACTATGGCTACACCTTC. Its coded protein is CAAFGGAHYGYTF.